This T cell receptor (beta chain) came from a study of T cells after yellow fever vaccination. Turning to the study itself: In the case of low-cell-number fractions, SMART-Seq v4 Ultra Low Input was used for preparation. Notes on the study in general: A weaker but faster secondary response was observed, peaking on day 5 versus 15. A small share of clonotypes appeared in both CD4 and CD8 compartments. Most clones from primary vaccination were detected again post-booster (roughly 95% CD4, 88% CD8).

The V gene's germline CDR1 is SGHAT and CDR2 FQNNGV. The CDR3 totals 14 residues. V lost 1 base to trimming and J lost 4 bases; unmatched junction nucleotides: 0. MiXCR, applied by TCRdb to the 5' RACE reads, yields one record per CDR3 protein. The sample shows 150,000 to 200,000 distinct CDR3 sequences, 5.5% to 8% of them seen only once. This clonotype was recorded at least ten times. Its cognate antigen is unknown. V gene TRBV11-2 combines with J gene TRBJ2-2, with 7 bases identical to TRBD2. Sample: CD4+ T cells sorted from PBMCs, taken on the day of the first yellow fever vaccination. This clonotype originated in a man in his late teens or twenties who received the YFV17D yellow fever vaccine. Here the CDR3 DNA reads TGTGCCAGCAGCTTAGCGGGGGGCACCGGGGAGCTGTTTTTT. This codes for CASSLAGGTGELFF.